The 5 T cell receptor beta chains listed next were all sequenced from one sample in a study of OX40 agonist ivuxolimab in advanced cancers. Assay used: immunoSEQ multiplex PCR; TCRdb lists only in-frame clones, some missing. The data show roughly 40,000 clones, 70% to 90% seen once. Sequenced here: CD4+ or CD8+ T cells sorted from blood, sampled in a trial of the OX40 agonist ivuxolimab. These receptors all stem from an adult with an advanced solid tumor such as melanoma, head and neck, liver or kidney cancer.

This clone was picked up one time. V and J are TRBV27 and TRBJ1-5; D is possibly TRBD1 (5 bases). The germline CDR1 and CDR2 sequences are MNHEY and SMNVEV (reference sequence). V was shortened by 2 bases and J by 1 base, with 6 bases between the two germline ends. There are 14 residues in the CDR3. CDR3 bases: TGTGCCAGCAGTTTAGGGGGGAGCAATCAGCCCCAGCATTTT. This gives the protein CASSLGGSNQPQHF.

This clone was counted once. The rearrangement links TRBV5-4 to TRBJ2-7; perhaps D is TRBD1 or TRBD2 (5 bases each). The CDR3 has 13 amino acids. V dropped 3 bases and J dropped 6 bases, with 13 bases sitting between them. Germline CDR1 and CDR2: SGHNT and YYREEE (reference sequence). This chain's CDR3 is CASSYPEGLEQYF. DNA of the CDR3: TGTGCCAGCAGCTACCCTGAGGGGCTCGAGCAGTACTTC.

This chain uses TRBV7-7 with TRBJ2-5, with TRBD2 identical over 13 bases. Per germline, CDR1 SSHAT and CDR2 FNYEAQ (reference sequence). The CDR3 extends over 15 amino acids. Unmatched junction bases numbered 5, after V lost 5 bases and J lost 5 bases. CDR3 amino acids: CASSPQGLAGETQYF. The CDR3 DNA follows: TGTGCCAGCAGCCCACAGGGACTAGCGGGGGAGACCCAGTACTTC. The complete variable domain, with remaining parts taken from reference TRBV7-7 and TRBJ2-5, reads GAGVSQSPRYKVTKRGQDVTLRCDPISSHATLYWYQQALGQGPEFLTYFNYEAQPDKSGLPSDRFSAERPEGSISTLTIQRTEQRDSAMYRCASSPQGLAGETQYFGPGTRLLVL.

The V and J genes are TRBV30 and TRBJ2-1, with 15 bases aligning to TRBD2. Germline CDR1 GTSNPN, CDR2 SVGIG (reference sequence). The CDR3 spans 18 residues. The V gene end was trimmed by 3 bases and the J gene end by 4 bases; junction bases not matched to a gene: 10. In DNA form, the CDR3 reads TGTGCCTGGAGCCTATACGGACTAGCGGGAGGGCCATACAATGAGCAGTTCTTC. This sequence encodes CAWSLYGLAGGPYNEQFF.

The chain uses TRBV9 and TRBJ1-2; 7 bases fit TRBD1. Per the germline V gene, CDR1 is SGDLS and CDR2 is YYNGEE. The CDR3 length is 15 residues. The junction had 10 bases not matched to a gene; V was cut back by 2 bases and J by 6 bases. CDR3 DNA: TGTGCCAGCAGCGTTACCCCGGACAGGACAGATGGCTACACCTTC. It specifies CASSVTPDRTDGYTF.